The 28 T cell receptor beta chains presented below share a single source sample, sequenced in a study of T cells in Graves' hyperthyroidism and ophthalmopathy. Amplification of TCR beta CDR3 regions used RNA as the template. The TCR CDR3 first-round RT-PCR relied on the HTBI primer set. TCRdb ran MiXCR on the multiplex PCR reads and lists one entry per CDR3 protein. The sample records some 740,000 distinct CDR3 sequences, around 15% being singletons. Sequencing input: blood. These receptors came from a woman aged 18-29 years with Graves' hyperthyroidism.

The rearrangement uses TRBV29-1 and TRBJ1-1, with a tentative D call TRBD1 (5 bases). The ends were cut back, 3 bases at V and 6 bases at J, with 17 bases in the middle. CDR1 and CDR2 (germline): SQVTM, ANQGSEA. There are 14 residues in the CDR3. This CDR3 is CSVEGTPEHSEAFF. DNA for the CDR3: TGCAGCGTTGAGGGGACGCCCGAACACTCTGAAGCTTTCTTT.

This clonotype showed up many times. This rearrangement joins TRBV6-2 or TRBV6-3 to TRBJ2-7; tentatively, D is TRBD1 (5 bases). The CDR3 sequence is 13 residues long. V lost 4 bases to trimming and J lost 2 bases, with 9 bases between them. CDR1 is MNHEY and CDR2 is SVGEGT in the germline V gene. Here the CDR3 reads CASSFRTPYEQYF. The CDR3 nucleotides read TGTGCCAGCAGTTTCAGGACACCCTACGAGCAGTACTTC.

There are many counts of this clonotype. This chain uses TRBV12-3 or TRBV12-4 with TRBJ1-1, with TRBD1 matching over 8 bases. This CDR3 region has 15 residues. Trimming removed 6 bases from V and 3 bases from J; junction bases left unmatched: 9. CDR3 sequence: CASRPWTGTDTEAFF. The DNA for the CDR3 is TGTGCCAGCAGGCCATGGACAGGGACAGACACTGAAGCTTTCTTT.

This clonotype was counted ten times or more. The genes are TRBV6-2 or TRBV6-3 and TRBJ1-1, with 8 bases lining up with TRBD1. The CDR3 sequence is 14 residues long. Losses at the gene ends were 2 bases for V and 4 bases for J; bases not matched to a gene: 3. Germline loops: CDR1 MNHEY, CDR2 SVGEGT. CDR3 protein: CASSYGQGSTEAFF. The CDR3 DNA sequence: TGTGCCAGCAGTTACGGACAGGGAAGCACTGAAGCTTTCTTT.

The chain joins TRBV11-2 to TRBJ1-4; D is unclear. Germline V gene lookup returns CDR1 SGHAT and CDR2 FQNNGV. The V and J ends lost 5 bases and 8 bases respectively, with 9 bases between them. CDR3 size: 12 residues. As DNA, the CDR3 is TGTGCCAGCAGCCTCCCATGGGAAAAACTGTTTTTT. Translating it yields CASSLPWEKLFF.

CDR3 residues: CASRSTGEVNIQYF. In nucleotides, the CDR3 is TGTGCCAGCAGATCGACAGGGGAGGTAAACATTCAGTACTTC. The V gene is TRBV28, the J gene TRBJ2-4, with 8 bases lining up with TRBD1. The germline V gene encodes CDR1 MDHEN and CDR2 SYDVKM. The CDR3 has 14 residues. Trimming cost V 6 bases and J 6 bases; bases outside gene matches: 7.

This chain connects TRBV6-2 or TRBV6-3 to TRBJ1-4; no clear D gene. V lost 2 bases, J lost 8 bases, and 18 bases lay in between. The CDR3 runs to 16 residues. Germline lookup yields CDR1 MNHEY and CDR2 SVGEGT. This CDR3 is CASSYAPGLWNEKLFF. The CDR3 nucleotides are TGTGCCAGCAGTTACGCCCCCGGACTCTGGAACGAAAAACTGTTTTTT.

This clonotype was seen once. The chain uses TRBV27 and TRBJ1-1, with unresolved D. This CDR3 contains 14 residues. V was trimmed by 5 bases and J by 4 bases, leaving 14 bases between them. Germline loops: CDR1 MNHEY, CDR2 SMNVEV (reference sequence). The CDR3 coding sequence is TGTGCCAGCAGTGAACATGCCAGCCCCACTGAAGCTTTCTTT. As protein: CASSEHASPTEAFF.

This clonotype was detected many times. V gene TRBV9 combines with J gene TRBJ2-5, with D possibly TRBD2 on 6 matching bases. Deletions cut 4 bases from V and 3 bases from J, with 13 bases between. CDR1 and CDR2 (germline): SGDLS, YYNGEE. The CDR3 has 14 residues. This CDR3 is CASSPRGYEETQYF. The CDR3 DNA sequence: TGTGCCAGCAGCCCCCGGGGGTACGAAGAGACCCAGTACTTC.

The chain combines TRBV24-1 with TRBJ2-1; 9 bases line up with TRBD2. The assigned J gene may be wrong: the sequence end matches TRBJ2-7 better. Germline CDR1 KGHDR, CDR2 SFDVKD. The CDR3 spans 16 residues. The CDR3 protein is CATSDLGSGRNNEQYF. CDR3 sequence (DNA): TGTGCCACCAGTGATTTAGGCAGCGGGAGGAACAATGAGCAGTACTTC.

There are many counts of this clonotype. The chain uses TRBV12-3 or TRBV12-4 and TRBJ1-1; possible D gene TRBD1, 5 bases. The CDR3 is 13 residues long. Trimming left V 6 bases short and J 1 base short, with 9 bases between. This CDR3 is CASRGEGNTEAFF. The CDR3 DNA reads as TGTGCCAGCAGGGGGGAGGGGAACACTGAAGCTTTCTTT.

Concerning this clonotype: This may arise from a read error, as a much more abundant clone is one base away. The chain joins TRBV5-6 to TRBJ2-7, with 8 bases that match TRBD1. The CDR3 is made up of 15 amino acids. Looked up from germline, CDR1 is SGHDT and CDR2 is YYEEEE. CDR3 nucleotide sequence: TGTGTCAGCAGCTCAACCGGGACAGGACCCTACGAGCAGTACTTC. It is translated as CVSSSTGTGPYEQYF. Full variable domain (remainder filled in from reference TRBV5-6 and TRBJ2-7): DAGVTQSPTHLIKTRGQQVTLRCSPKSGHDTVSWYQQALGQGPQFIFQYYEEEERQRGNFPDRFSGHQFPNYSSELNVNALLLGDSALYLCVSSSTGTGPYEQYFGPGTRLTVT.

This clonotype was recorded many times. V gene TRBV2 combines with J gene TRBJ1-1; D gene uncertain. This CDR3 is 17 amino acids long. Germline CDR1 and CDR2: SNHLY and FYNNEI. V was trimmed by 5 bases and J by 0 bases, leaving 19 bases between them. In DNA, the CDR3 is TGTGCCAGCAGTCAAAGGAATATACGGCAAATGAACACTGAAGCTTTCTTT. This encodes CASSQRNIRQMNTEAFF.

The chain joins TRBV6-6 to TRBJ1-1, with TRBD1 as a possible D gene (5 bases). V was pared by 0 bases and J by 1 base, with 12 bases between. Per the germline V gene, CDR1 is MNHNY and CDR2 is SVGAGI (reference sequence). The CDR3 contains 16 residues. CDR3 bases: TGTGCCAGCAGTTACTCTCGCGGACACTCGAACACTGAAGCTTTCTTT. This translates into CASSYSRGHSNTEAFF.

Ten or more counts support this clonotype. The chain links TRBV5-4 to TRBJ2-2; D not certain. This CDR3 is 12 amino acids long. The germline V and J ends were trimmed by 1 base and 6 bases, with 4 bases remaining between them. Germline CDR1 SGHNT, CDR2 YYREEE (reference sequence). CDR3 in DNA: TGTGCCAGCAGCTTGTCTGCCGGGGAGCTGTTTTTT. Its translation: CASSLSAGELFF.

The V gene is TRBV20-1, the J gene TRBJ2-3; no definite D call. The ends were cut back, 0 bases at V and 5 bases at J, with 6 bases in the middle. Per germline, CDR1 DFQATT and CDR2 SNEGSKA (reference sequence). There are 12 residues in the CDR3. For the CDR3, the DNA is TGCAGTGCTAGAGACTACCAAGATACGCAGTATTTT. Protein product: CSARDYQDTQYF.

This clonotype was seen many times. The rearrangement joins TRBV5-8 to TRBJ2-5; D remains unclear. Per germline, CDR1 SGHTS and CDR2 YDEGEE. The CDR3 totals 13 residues. V was trimmed by 0 bases and J by 5 bases, leaving 8 bases between them. The CDR3 is CASSLEVLETQYF. Written as DNA, the CDR3 is TGTGCCAGCAGCTTGGAGGTGTTGGAGACCCAGTACTTC.

The chain is built from TRBV28 and TRBJ2-3; TRBD2 agrees at 12 bases. The germline V gene has CDR1 MDHEN and CDR2 SYDVKM. This CDR3 is 17 amino acids long. Losses at the gene ends were 3 bases for V and 6 bases for J; bases not matched to a gene: 10. The CDR3 DNA reads as TGTGCCAGCAGTTTCTGGGGACTAGCGGGCCCCGGGGATACGCAGTATTTT. Translation gives CASSFWGLAGPGDTQYF.

This clonotype was detected many times. This rearrangement joins TRBV7-9 to TRBJ2-3, with a tentative D call TRBD2 (5 bases). V gave up 2 bases and J gave up 6 bases, with 18 bases separating them. This CDR3 has 16 residues. Germline CDR1 reads SEHNR; CDR2 reads FQNEAQ (reference sequence). DNA of the CDR3: TGTGCCAGCAGCTTACTGGGCGGAGGCCCCTATGATACGCAGTATTTT. Its translation is CASSLLGGGPYDTQYF.

Of note for this clonotype: A much more abundant neighbour one base away suggests this may be a read error. The chain carries TRBV28 and TRBJ2-1, with a weak D call TRBD1 (6 bases). Germline V gives CDR1 MDHEN, CDR2 SYDVKM. V was trimmed by 4 bases and J by 4 bases, leaving 14 bases between them. The length of the CDR3 is 15 residues. The CDR3 protein is CASSSGDRLYNEQFF. In nucleotides, the CDR3 is TGTGCCAGCAGTTCAGGGGATCGACTTTACAATGAGCAGTTCTTC.

This clonotype was counted ten times or more. The chain links TRBV7-9 to TRBJ2-7; a weak D match, TRBD2 (5 bases). Trimming removed 5 bases at V and 8 bases at J, with 22 bases between. CDR3 length equals 15 residues. In germline, CDR1 is SEHNR, CDR2 FQNEAQ (reference sequence). The CDR3 DNA follows: TGTGCCAGCAGCACAACGGCCCAACCTAGCTCCAAGCAGTACTTC. Protein sequence: CASSTTAQPSSKQYF.

For this clonotype: A much larger clone is a single base away; this may be a read error. V and J are TRBV6-2 or TRBV6-3 and TRBJ2-4; D remains unclear. Per germline, CDR1 MNHEY and CDR2 SVGEGT. This CDR3 has 15 amino acids. In nucleotides, the CDR3 is TGTGCCAACAGTCCCGGATCTGTAGCCAAAAACATTCAGTACTTC. Translated, it gives CANSPGSVAKNIQYF.

This clonotype has a count of ten or more. The V and J genes are TRBV7-8 and TRBJ2-5; 11 bases are a match to TRBD2. The CDR3 consists of 19 residues. J lost 4 bases, V lost 2 bases, and 15 bases had no gene match. Germline V gives CDR1 SGHVS, CDR2 FQNEAQ. This CDR3 reads CASSLPRLAGWGSLETQYF. The CDR3 nucleotides are TGTGCCAGCAGCTTACCAAGACTAGCGGGATGGGGTTCATTAGAGACCCAGTACTTC.

The J gene is TRBJ1-4, the V gene TRBV20-1; possible D gene TRBD1, 5 bases. The V gene's germline CDR1 is DFQATT and CDR2 SNEGSKA (reference sequence). The CDR3 covers 15 residues. V was trimmed by 1 base and J by 6 bases, leaving 15 bases between them. CDR3 protein: CSARVLGREYEKLFF. For the CDR3, the DNA is TGCAGTGCTAGAGTTTTAGGCAGGGAGTATGAAAAACTGTTTTTT.

In this sample, this clonotype turned up many times. This chain uses TRBV24-1 with TRBJ2-1; D remains ambiguous. Trimming pared 6 bases from V and 1 base from J, leaving 12 bases between. The CDR3 runs to 15 residues. CDR1 and CDR2 from the germline V gene are KGHDR and SFDVKD. Here the CDR3 DNA reads TGTGCCACCAGTTTCGGTGCAAGGTCCTACAATGAGCAGTTCTTC. Protein product: CATSFGARSYNEQFF.

This clonotype was picked up many times. The chain has TRBV20-1 and TRBJ1-5; D ambiguous. Between the trimmed V and J ends, which lost 3 bases and 2 bases, there was a span of 14 bases. This CDR3 comprises 15 residues. Germline V CDR1 and CDR2: DFQATT, SNEGSKA (reference sequence). CDR3 sequence reads: CSASKFSKGNQPQHF. The CDR3 nucleotides are TGCAGTGCTAGTAAGTTTTCCAAGGGCAATCAGCCCCAGCATTTT.

The chain is built from TRBV2 and TRBJ2-5; TRBD2 might be the D (6 bases). In germline, CDR1 is SNHLY, CDR2 FYNNEI. With 8 bases removed from V and 0 bases from J, the gap between germline ends came to 13 bases. This CDR3 spans 14 amino acids. CDR3: CASEVAEYQETQYF. CDR3 coding DNA: TGTGCCAGCGAAGTAGCGGAGTACCAAGAGACCCAGTACTTC.

As DNA, the CDR3 is TGCAGTGCTGATAGTTTAGCGGAGAAGAGCACAGATACGCAGTATTTT. As protein: CSADSLAEKSTDTQYF. The rearrangement joins TRBV20-1 to TRBJ2-3; a possible D gene is TRBD2 (6 bases). V lost 5 bases and J 0 bases, leaving 18 bases between the germline ends. In germline, CDR1 is DFQATT, CDR2 SNEGSKA (reference sequence). The CDR3 has 16 amino acids.